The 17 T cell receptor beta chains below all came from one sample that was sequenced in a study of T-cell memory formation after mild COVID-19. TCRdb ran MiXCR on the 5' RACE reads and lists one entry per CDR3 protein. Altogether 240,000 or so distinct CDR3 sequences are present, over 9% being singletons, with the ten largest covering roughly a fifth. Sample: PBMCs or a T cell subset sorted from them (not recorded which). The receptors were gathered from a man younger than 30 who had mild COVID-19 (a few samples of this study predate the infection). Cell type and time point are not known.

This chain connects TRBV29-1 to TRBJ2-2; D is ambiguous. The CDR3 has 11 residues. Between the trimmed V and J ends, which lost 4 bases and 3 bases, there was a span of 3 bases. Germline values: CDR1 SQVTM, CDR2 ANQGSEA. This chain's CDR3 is CSVVYTGELFF. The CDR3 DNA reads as TGCAGCGTTGTATACACCGGGGAGCTGTTTTTT.

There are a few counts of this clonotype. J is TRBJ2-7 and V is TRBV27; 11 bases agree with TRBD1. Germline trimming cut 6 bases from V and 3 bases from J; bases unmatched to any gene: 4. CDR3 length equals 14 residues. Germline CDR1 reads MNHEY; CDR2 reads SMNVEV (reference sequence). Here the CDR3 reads CASSTGTGGYEQYF. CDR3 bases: TGTGCCAGCAGCACCGGGACAGGGGGCTACGAGCAGTACTTC.

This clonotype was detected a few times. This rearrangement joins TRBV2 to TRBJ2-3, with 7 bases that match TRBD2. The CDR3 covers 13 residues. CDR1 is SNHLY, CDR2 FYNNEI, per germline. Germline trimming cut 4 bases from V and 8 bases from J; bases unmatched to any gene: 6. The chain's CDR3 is CASSAIERGTQYF. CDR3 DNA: TGTGCCAGCAGTGCTATCGAGCGGGGTACGCAGTATTTT.

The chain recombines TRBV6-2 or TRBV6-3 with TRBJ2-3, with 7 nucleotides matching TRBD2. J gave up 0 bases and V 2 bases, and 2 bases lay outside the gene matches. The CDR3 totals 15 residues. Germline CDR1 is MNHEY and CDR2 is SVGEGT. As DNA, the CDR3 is TGTGCCAGCAGTTACCCGCGGGGGAGCACAGATACGCAGTATTTT. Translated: CASSYPRGSTDTQYF.

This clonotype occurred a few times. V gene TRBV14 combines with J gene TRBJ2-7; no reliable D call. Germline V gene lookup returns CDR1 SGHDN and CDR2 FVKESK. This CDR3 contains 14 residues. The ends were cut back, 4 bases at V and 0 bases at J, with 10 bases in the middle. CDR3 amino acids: CASSPVGISYEQYF. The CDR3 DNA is TGTGCCAGCAGCCCCGTAGGGATCTCCTACGAGCAGTACTTC.

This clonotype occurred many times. The CDR3 loop is CASSLTGYNEQFF. The CDR3 region has the DNA TGTGCCAGCAGCTTAACAGGGTACAATGAGCAGTTCTTC. The chain joins TRBV7-6 to TRBJ2-1; perhaps TRBD1 as D (6 bases). Germline values: CDR1 SGHVS, CDR2 FNYEAQ. The ends were cut back, 2 bases at V and 4 bases at J, with 6 bases in the middle. CDR3 length: 13 amino acids.

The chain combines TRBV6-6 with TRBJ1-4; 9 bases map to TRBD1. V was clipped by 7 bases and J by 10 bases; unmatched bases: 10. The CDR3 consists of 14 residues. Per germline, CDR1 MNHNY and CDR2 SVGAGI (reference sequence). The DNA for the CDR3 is TGTGCCAGCAATATACAGGGGGCAGTAGGAAAACTGTTTTTT. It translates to CASNIQGAVGKLFF.

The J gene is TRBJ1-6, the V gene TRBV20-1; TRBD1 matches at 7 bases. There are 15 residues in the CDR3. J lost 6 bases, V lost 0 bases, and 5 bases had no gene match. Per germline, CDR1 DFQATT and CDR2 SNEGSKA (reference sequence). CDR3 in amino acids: CSARELTGTNSPLHF. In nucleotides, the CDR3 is TGCAGTGCTAGAGAACTGACAGGGACTAATTCACCCCTCCACTTT.

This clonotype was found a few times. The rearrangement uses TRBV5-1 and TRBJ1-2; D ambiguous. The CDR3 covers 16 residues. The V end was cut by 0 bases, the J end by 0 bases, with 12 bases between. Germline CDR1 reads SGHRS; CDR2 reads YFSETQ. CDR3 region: CASSLDPRHPNYGYTF. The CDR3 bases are TGCGCCAGCAGCTTGGACCCCAGGCATCCTAACTATGGCTACACCTTC.

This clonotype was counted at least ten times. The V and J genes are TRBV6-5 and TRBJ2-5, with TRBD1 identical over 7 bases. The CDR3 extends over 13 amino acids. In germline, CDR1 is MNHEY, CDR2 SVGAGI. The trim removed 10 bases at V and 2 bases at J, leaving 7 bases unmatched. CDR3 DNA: TGTGCCAACCCCAGGGGGAGTCAAGAGACCCAGTACTTC. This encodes CANPRGSQETQYF.

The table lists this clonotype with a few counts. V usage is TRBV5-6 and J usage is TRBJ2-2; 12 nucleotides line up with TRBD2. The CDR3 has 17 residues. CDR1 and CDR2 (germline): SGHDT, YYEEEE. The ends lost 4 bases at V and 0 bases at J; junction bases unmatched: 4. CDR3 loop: CASSPGLAGPNTGELFF. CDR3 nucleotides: TGTGCCAGCAGCCCCGGACTAGCGGGGCCGAACACCGGGGAGCTGTTTTTT.

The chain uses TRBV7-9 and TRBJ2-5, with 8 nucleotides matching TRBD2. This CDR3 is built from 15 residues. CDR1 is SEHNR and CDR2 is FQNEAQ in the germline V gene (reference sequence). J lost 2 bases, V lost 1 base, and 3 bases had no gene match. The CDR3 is CASSLVRLAQETQYF. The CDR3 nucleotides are TGTGCCAGCAGCTTAGTTCGACTAGCGCAAGAGACCCAGTACTTC.

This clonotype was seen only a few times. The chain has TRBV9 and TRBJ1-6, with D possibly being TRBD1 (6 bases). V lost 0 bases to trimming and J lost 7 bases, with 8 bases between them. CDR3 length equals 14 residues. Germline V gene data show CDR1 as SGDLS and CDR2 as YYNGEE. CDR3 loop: CASSVEDRNSPLHF. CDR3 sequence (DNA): TGTGCCAGCAGCGTAGAGGACAGAAATTCACCCCTCCACTTT.

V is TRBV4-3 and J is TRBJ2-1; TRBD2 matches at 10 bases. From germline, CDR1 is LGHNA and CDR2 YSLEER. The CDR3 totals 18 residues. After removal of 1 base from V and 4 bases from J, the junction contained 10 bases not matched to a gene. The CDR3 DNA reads TGCGCCAGCAGCCAAGGAGCGAGCGGGGGGGCAAGATACAATGAGCAGTTCTTC. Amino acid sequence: CASSQGASGGARYNEQFF.

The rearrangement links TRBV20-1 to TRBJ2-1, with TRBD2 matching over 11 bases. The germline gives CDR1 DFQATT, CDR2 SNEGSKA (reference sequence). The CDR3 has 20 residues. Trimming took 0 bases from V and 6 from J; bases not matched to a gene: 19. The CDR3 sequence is CSARDLALSGGASTGNEQFF. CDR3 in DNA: TGCAGTGCTAGAGATCTGGCTCTTAGCGGGGGGGCCTCAACGGGCAATGAGCAGTTCTTC.

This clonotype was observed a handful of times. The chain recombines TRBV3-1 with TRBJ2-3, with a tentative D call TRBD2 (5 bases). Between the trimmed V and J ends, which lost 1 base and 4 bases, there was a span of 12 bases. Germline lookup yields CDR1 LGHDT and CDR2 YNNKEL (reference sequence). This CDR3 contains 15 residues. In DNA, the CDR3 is TGTGCCAGCAGCCAAGTGGTCCAGCGGCCAGATACGCAGTATTTT. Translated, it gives CASSQVVQRPDTQYF.

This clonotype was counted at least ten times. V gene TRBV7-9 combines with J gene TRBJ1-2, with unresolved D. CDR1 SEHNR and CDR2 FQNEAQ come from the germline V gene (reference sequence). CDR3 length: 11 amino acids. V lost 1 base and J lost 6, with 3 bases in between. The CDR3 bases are TGTGCCAGCAGCTTAGTGGATGGCTACACCTTC. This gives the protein CASSLVDGYTF.